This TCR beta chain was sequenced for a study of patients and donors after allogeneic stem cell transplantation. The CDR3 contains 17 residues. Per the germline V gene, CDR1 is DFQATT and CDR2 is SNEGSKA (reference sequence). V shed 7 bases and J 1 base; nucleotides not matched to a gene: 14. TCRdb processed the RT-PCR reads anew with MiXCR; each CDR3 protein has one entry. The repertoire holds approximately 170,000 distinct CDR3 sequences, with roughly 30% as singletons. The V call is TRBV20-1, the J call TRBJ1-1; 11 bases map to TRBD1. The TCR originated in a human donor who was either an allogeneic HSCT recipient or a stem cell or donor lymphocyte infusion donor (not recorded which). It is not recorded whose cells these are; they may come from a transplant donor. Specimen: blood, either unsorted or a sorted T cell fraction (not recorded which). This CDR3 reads CSVAAWGQGVQNTEAFF. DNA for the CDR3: TGCAGTGTCGCAGCATGGGGACAGGGGGTTCAGAACACTGAAGCTTTCTTT.